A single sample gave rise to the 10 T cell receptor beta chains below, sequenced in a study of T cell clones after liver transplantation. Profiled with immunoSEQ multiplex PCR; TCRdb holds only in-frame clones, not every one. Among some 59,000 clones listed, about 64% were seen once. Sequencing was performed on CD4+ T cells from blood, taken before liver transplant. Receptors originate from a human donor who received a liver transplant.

The DNA for the CDR3 is TGTGCCAGTAGTATAGAAAGGGGCGCCGGTGCACCCTACACCTTC. It encodes CASSIERGAGAPYTF. J is TRBJ1-2 and V is TRBV19; D is perhaps TRBD1 (5 bases). V lost 0 bases and J 10 bases, leaving 18 bases between the germline ends. This CDR3 has 15 residues. Germline loops: CDR1 LNHDA, CDR2 SQIVND (reference sequence).

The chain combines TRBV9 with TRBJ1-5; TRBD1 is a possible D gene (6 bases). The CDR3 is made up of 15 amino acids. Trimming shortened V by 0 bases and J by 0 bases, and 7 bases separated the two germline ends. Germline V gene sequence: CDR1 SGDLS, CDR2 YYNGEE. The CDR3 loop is CASSVGTASNQPQHF. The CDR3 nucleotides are TGTGCCAGCAGCGTAGGGACAGCTAGCAATCAGCCCCAGCATTTT.

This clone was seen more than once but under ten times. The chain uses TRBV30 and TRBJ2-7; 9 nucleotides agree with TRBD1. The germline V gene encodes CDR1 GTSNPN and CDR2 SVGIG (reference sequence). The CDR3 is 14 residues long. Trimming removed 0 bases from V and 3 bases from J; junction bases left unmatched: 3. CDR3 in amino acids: CAWSVGTGHYEQYF. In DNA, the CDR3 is TGTGCCTGGAGTGTTGGGACAGGGCACTACGAGCAGTACTTC.

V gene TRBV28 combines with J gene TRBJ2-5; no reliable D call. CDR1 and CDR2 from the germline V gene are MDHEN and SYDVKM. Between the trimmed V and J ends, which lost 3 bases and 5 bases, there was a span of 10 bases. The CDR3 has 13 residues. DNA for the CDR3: TGTGCCAGCAGTTTCCCGTCCCTGGAGACCCAGTACTTC. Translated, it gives CASSFPSLETQYF.

Written as DNA, the CDR3 is TGTGCCAGCTCATCAATACAGGGTCGCACTGAAGCTTTCTTT. As protein: CASSSIQGRTEAFF. The chain couples TRBV18 to TRBJ1-1; D possibly corresponds to TRBD1 (6 bases). V dropped 5 bases and J dropped 4 bases, with 14 bases sitting between them. Germline CDR1 and CDR2: KGHSH and LQKENI. This CDR3 is built from 14 residues.

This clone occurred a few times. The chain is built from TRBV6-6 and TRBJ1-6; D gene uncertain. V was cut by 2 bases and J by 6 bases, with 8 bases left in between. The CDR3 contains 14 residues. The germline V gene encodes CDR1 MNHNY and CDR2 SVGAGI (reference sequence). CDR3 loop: CASSYGEANSPLHF. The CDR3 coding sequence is TGTGCCAGCAGTTACGGGGAGGCTAATTCACCCCTCCACTTT.

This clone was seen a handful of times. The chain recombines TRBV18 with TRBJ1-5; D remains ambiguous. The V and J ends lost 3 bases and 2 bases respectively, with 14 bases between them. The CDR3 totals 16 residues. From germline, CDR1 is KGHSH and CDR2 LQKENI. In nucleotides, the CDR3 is TGTGCCAGCTCACCCCTGGAGGCGAGAGGCAATCAGCCCCAGCATTTT. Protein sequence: CASSPLEARGNQPQHF.

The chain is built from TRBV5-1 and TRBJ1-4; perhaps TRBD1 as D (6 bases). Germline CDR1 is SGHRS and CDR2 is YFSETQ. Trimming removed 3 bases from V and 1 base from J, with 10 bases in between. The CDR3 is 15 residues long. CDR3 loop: CASSSTGQTNEKLFF. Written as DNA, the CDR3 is TGCGCCAGCAGCTCTACAGGGCAAACTAATGAAAAACTGTTTTTT.

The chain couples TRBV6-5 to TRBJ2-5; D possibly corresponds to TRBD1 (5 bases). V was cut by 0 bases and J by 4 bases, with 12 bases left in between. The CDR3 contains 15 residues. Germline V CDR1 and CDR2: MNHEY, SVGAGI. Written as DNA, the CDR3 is TGTGCCAGCAGTTACTCGCGGCAGGGCGGAGAGACCCAGTACTTC. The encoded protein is CASSYSRQGGETQYF.

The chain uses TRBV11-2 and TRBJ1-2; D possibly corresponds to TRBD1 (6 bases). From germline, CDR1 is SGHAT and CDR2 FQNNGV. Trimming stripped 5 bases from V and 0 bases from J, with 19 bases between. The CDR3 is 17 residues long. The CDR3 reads CASSPLKGGVTNYGYTF. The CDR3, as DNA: TGTGCCAGCAGCCCCCTAAAGGGGGGGGTTACTAACTATGGCTACACCTTC.